This T cell receptor beta chain was recorded in a study of T cells in localized non-small cell lung cancer (dated by TCRdb to the early 2020s). Looking at the study overall: T cell repertoires of approximately 250 early-stage NSCLC patients were analyzed, with tumors being compared against uninvolved tumor-adjacent lungs. A mean age of approximately 66 years was recorded for the NSCLC patients, of whom 120 to 150 were male and about a hundred were female. The cohort consisted of a few hundred treatment-naive NSCLC patients whose localized lung tumors had been resected.

Uninvolved adjacent lung was sampled at least 2 cm away from the tumor margin, and two independent pathologists confirmed that the tissue had no atypia. At diagnosis, tumor, uninvolved tumor-adjacent lung and peripheral blood were collected and then preserved as a mix of FFPE and fresh-frozen material. The CDR3 spans 12 residues, from the cysteine through the phenylalanine. The only DNA kept is the CDR3, 36 bases in frame from the first base. CDR1 and CDR2, per the germline V gene, are SQVTM and ANQGSEA. V is cut back by 4 bases and J by 5 bases, with 2 bases in the junction unmatched. Notes on this clone: The target of this receptor is not known. No quality values exist for individual bases; no much larger clone is one base distant.

The immunoSEQ Assay was used to sequence TCR beta CDR3 regions from DNA. In the authors' own workflow: To compute T cell density, TCR beta template counts were normalized to usable DNA, which was estimated by amplifying housekeeping genes. The preseqR package was used to estimate richness by extrapolating to 400,000 templates for PBMC samples and to 120,000 templates for tissue samples. Clonality was defined as one minus Pielou's evenness. To identify tissue-enriched TCRs, differential abundance testing was run on productive amino-acid clonotypes with a minimum total count of 5 and an alpha of 0.1. The Jaccard Index and the Morisita Overlap Index were used to quantify repertoire overlap between compartments. GLIPH grouped TCR beta CDR3s together with public tetramer-defined viral CDR3s, and a viral motif had to include at least three viral sequences and also show V-gene enrichment. TCRdb re-hosts the immuneACCESS table, in-frame sequences only. Its copies lack some clones; in the studies checked, an unresolved V gene accounts for under half of them, and the cause for the rest is not known. D and trimming come from the DNA, and the V and J calls and clone size come from that table. This sample holds around 1,800 clones; less than 25% were observed only once. The top ten constitute 20% to 30% of the sample.

Summary of the overall study and its limitations: Because the study design was exploratory, TCR variables were selected using unadjusted p-values without false-discovery rate correction. Longer overall survival was associated with higher blood T cell density, whereas shorter survival was associated with higher adjacent-lung clonality. Of the top 100 tumor clones, a median of 57 were detected in paired uninvolved adjacent lung; approximately 30 were also among that lung's top 100. Because multi-region tumor sequencing was not done, intratumor heterogeneity could not be ruled out. Uninvolved tumor-adjacent lung showed the highest T cell clonality, higher than tumor, which suggests more focused antigenic responses in the adjacent lung.

This chain joins TRBV29-1 to TRBJ2-1; TRBD2 matches 7 bases in the middle. The specimen was normal lung tissue next to the tumor, collected before any cancer treatment. The TCR was taken from a man aged 35 to 69 with stage I lung adenocarcinoma. The CDR3 sequence is CSVALANNEQFF. The DNA sequence follows: TGCAGCGTTGCACTAGCGAACAATGAGCAGTTCTTC.